Included here is one T cell receptor beta chain sequence, with context. The antigen it recognizes is unknown. Within one base of it there is no much larger clone, and no base qualities were kept. From each donor, a single peripheral blood sample of about 120 mL on average was drawn into heparinised tubes. Naive, central memory, regulatory and stem cell-like memory CD4+ T cells were sorted on a BD FACSAria II using a panel including CD45RO, CCR7, CD25, CD127, CD95 and CD27. Every sorted population had a purity above 95%. PBMCs were separated immediately by Lymphoprep density gradient centrifugation and were stained directly, without being cultured. To minimize batch effects, samples were stained and sorted in pairs, one healthy donor with one patient per experiment. The entire amount of isolated RNA was reverse transcribed using the High Capacity cDNA Reverse Transcription Kit, so the sequenced TCRB transcripts were expressed ones. Naive, central memory and regulatory T cell samples underwent deep immunoSEQ sequencing, averaging about 3.57 million total reads per sample. After sorted cells were lysed in RLT buffer, RNA was extracted with DNase-treated RNeasy Micro or Mini kits, with the choice depending on cell number. Each cell subset was processed separately to prevent cross-contamination, with patient and healthy donor samples processed together. The immunoSEQ multiplex PCR was used to amplify TCRB sequences from cDNA, generating 87-bp fragments that spanned the CDR3 region. Sequencing of the amplicons was performed on the Illumina HiSeq platform. As for how the authors treated the data: Synthetic template baselines were used to correct PCR bias computationally, reads within Hamming distance 2 were collapsed together, and singletons that could not be merged were discarded. Reads were aligned against IMGT to assign V, D and J genes, CDR3 length and insertions or deletions at six rearrangement sites. Clonotype counts were normalized to sorted cell number within each subset before computing true diversity and Gini coefficients with the tcR R package. The overlap coefficient, calculated on TCRB nucleotide sequences, was used to measure repertoire sharing. Sourced from immuneACCESS, this table was stored by TCRdb with only in-frame sequences that have V and J called. A share of the clones is absent; for the studies checked, an unresolved V gene accounts for under half, and the remainder has no known explanation. V and J calls and clone size are those listed in that table; D and trimming were worked out from the DNA. This sample holds 120,000 to 150,000 clones; 48% were observed only once. In total, the top ten clones hold around 0.39% of the sample.

The CDR3 contains 13 residues, cysteine and phenylalanine counted. The kept DNA is CDR3 alone, 39 bases in frame from the first base. Looking up the germline V gene yields CDR1 SGHTA and CDR2 FQGNSA. The V and J ends are trimmed by 2 bases and 2 bases, leaving 4 bases between them. These data come from a study of beta chain features in type 1 diabetes (dated by TCRdb to about 2018). About the investigation overall: Mean age, gender distribution, total cell number and subset yield were not different between patients and healthy donors. In the study, TCRB repertoires of sorted circulating CD4+ T cell subsets from recently diagnosed type 1 diabetes patients were compared with those of matched healthy donors. Regulatory and stem cell-like memory subsets were isolated from only 8 patients and about 8 healthy donors, whereas naive and central memory subsets came from all 30 or so donors. Across all samples, around 99 million sorted cells were examined, and cell number per subset correlated strongly with RNA yield.

Results the study describes overall, beyond this receptor: HLA sub-analyses involved small numbers of individuals, so any influence of HLA type on TCRB rearrangement remained unresolved. Naive, central memory and regulatory TCRB repertoires appeared to be more alike among patients than among healthy donors. Patients with type 1 diabetes made fewer insertions and deleted more nucleotides at VDJ recombination sites, implying thymic rearrangement abnormalities. PCR might favor shorter templates, but patient and control samples were amplified and corrected together, so any skew would affect both groups equally. Type 1 diabetes patients showed a moderate but significant shortening of TCRB CDR3 length in all four CD4+ subsets. Because cDNA was sequenced instead of genomic DNA, highly expressing activated cells could be over-represented, though the groups showed no difference in activation or CD3 levels.

The chain uses TRBV7-2 and TRBJ1-5, with no confident D gene call. The receptor was isolated from a man in his late teens or twenties in good health. The sequenced sample was Tregs from blood. The intended sense of this specimen's cell subset or site label: regulatory CD4+ T cells. The CDR3 loop reads CASSLQGNQPQHF. In nucleotide form, the sequence is TGTGCCAGCAGCTTACAGGGCAATCAGCCCCAGCATTTT.